These 10 T cell receptor beta chains share one sample of origin, sequenced in a study of T cell clonotyping in hematopoietic cell transplantation. Only in-frame clones appear in the TCRdb table, and some are missing; sequencing was by immunoSEQ multiplex PCR. The table shows about 41,000 clones, with around 95% occurring only once. The sample comprised peripheral blood mononuclear cells. Receptors originate from a man younger than 45 in good health. Some clones in this sample may be carry-over from other donors' samples.

This chain connects TRBV9 to TRBJ2-5; D possibly corresponds to TRBD2 (5 bases). Germline assignment: CDR1 SGDLS and CDR2 YYNGEE. The length of the CDR3 is 14 residues. V was pared by 2 bases and J by 5 bases, with 13 bases between. The CDR3 region is CASSVGRGRETQYF. The CDR3 DNA follows: TGTGCCAGCAGCGTCGGACGGGGAAGGGAGACCCAGTACTTC.

This clone was counted once. The chain carries TRBV13 and TRBJ2-7; D remains ambiguous. The CDR3 totals 12 residues. CDR1 PRHDT and CDR2 FYEKMQ come from the germline V gene (reference sequence). The V gene lost 1 base and the J gene lost 5 bases, with 6 bases spanning the gap. As DNA, the CDR3 is TGTGCCAGCAGCTTAGAAAGTGACGAGCAGTACTTC. This translates into CASSLESDEQYF.

To note about this clone: Sequence at one end of the junction differs from germline and may be a read error. The rearrangement links TRBV7-7 to TRBJ2-3, with 11 bases aligning to TRBD2. The CDR3 has 15 residues. Germline CDR1 is SSHAT and CDR2 is FNYEAQ (reference sequence). This CDR3 reads CASSSGLAGPDTQYF. CDR3 nucleotide sequence: TGTGCTAGCAGCTCCGGACTAGCGGGCCCAGATACGCAGTATTTT.

The V and J genes are TRBV19 and TRBJ1-6, with D perhaps matching TRBD1 (5 bases). CDR1 is LNHDA, CDR2 SQIVND, per germline (reference sequence). The CDR3 has 16 residues. Trimming removed 4 bases from V and 0 bases from J, with 10 bases in between. CDR3 amino acids: CASSSRASSYNSPLHF. The CDR3 DNA follows: TGTGCCAGTAGTAGCAGGGCGAGCTCCTATAATTCACCCCTCCACTTT.

In its sample, this clone was seen a few times. The chain uses TRBV10-1 and TRBJ1-5; D is undetermined. Deletions cut 3 bases from V and 7 bases from J, with 10 bases between. This CDR3 has 13 amino acids. The germline gives CDR1 WNHNN, CDR2 SYGVQD (reference sequence). The CDR3 sequence is CASSDQREQPQHF. Here the CDR3 DNA reads TGCGCCAGCAGTGACCAACGGGAACAGCCCCAGCATTTT.

V and J are TRBV5-8 and TRBJ1-2, with TRBD1 matching over 8 bases. The trim removed 9 bases at V and 8 bases at J, leaving 12 bases unmatched. This CDR3 contains 13 residues. Germline-derived CDR1 and CDR2 are SGHTS and YDEGEE. CDR3 loop: CAIPGQGGWGYTF. The CDR3 nucleotides are TGTGCCATCCCCGGACAGGGAGGATGGGGCTACACCTTC.

The chain recombines TRBV4-3 with TRBJ1-1; D remains ambiguous. Germline CDR1 reads LGHNA; CDR2 reads YSLEER. The V and J ends lost 2 bases and 1 base respectively, with 14 bases between them. The CDR3 is made up of 16 amino acids. The CDR3 spells CASSQIGVPRNTEAFF. CDR3 coding DNA: TGCGCCAGCAGCCAAATCGGCGTACCCCGGAACACTGAAGCTTTCTTT.

Points on this clone: This same CDR3 is encoded by further DNA sequences in the sample. V is TRBV5-1 and J is TRBJ1-1; unclear D gene. Germline loops: CDR1 SGHRS, CDR2 YFSETQ. The CDR3 runs 12 residues. V lost 5 bases to trimming and J lost 1 base, with 6 bases between them. The CDR3 DNA reads TGCGCCAGCAGTTCAGGGAACACTGAAGCTTTCTTT. Translated, it gives CASSSGNTEAFF.

This clone appeared once. V gene TRBV11-2 combines with J gene TRBJ1-2, with D possibly TRBD1 on 5 matching bases. Germline V lookup: CDR1 SGHAT, CDR2 FQNNGV. The V end lost 6 bases, the J end lost 5 bases, and 22 bases lay between the germline ends. This CDR3 comprises 16 residues. The CDR3 sequence: CASSLDPEGLGYGYTF. DNA of the CDR3: TGTGCCAGCAGTCTTGACCCTGAGGGGTTGGGGTATGGCTACACCTTC.

This clone occurred once. The chain uses TRBV19 and TRBJ2-5, with D possibly matching TRBD1 (5 bases). Germline CDR1 reads LNHDA; CDR2 reads SQIVND (reference sequence). V lost 4 bases to trimming and J lost 4 bases, with 10 bases between them. The CDR3 covers 13 residues. The CDR3 nucleotides read TGTGCCAGTAGTACACAGGTTGGAGAGACCCAGTACTTC. It encodes CASSTQVGETQYF.